Listed below are T cell receptor beta chains from one sample, sequenced in a study of T cell responses to AZD1222 COVID-19 vaccine. Method: immunoSEQ multiplex PCR; TCRdb's copy keeps in-frame clones and lacks some. The sample lists roughly 140,000 clones; 80% to 90% were seen once. The sequencing used peripheral blood, collected on day 0 of AZD1222 vaccination. The receptors shown here come from an adult in good health. Each CDR3 is given with its conserved first and last residue. A D gene is named only where the DNA matches it firmly. Clone sizes are given selectively: once, few, many, or a class where the clone is expanded.

TRBD1	NA	TRBV6-2/TRBV6-3	TRBJ1-1	TGTGCCAGCAGTACTACCGGAACAGGGGACGTAGTCGCTTTCTTT	CASSTTGTGDVVAFF
NA	NA	TRBV24-1	TRBJ1-1	TGTGCCACCAGTGATTTCCTATTCACTGAAGCTTTCTTT	CATSDFLFTEAFF
TRBD1	few	TRBV3-1/TRBV3-2	TRBJ1-1	TGTGCCAGCAGCCACGGGGGACGGTGGGACAGCGGTGGTACTGAAGCTTTCTTT	CASSHGGRWDSGGTEAFF
TRBD1	NA	TRBV19	TRBJ1-2	TGTGCCAGTAGTCAAGACAGGGGGCAAGGCTACACCTTC	CASSQDRGQGYTF
NA	NA	TRBV10-3	TRBJ1-5	TGTGCCATCAGGGGGGACGGGGGAAATCAGCCCCAGCATTTT	CAIRGDGGNQPQHF
NA	NA	TRBV3-1/TRBV3-2	TRBJ2-7	TGTGCCAGCAGCGCCGGCTCGGGTTTCAGCTCCTACGAGCAGTACTTC	CASSAGSGFSSYEQYF
NA	few	TRBV9	TRBJ2-2	TGTGCCAGCAGCGTAGGGACACCGAACACCGGGGAGCTGTTTTTT	CASSVGTPNTGELFF
NA	NA	TRBV5-5	TRBJ2-3	TGTGCCAGCAGCACATCCGGGAGCTCACCGGATACGCAGTATTTT	CASSTSGSSPDTQYF
TRBD1	NA	TRBV19	TRBJ1-2	TGTGCCAGTAGTGGACGGATCCGGGACAGCGATGGCTACACCTTC	CASSGRIRDSDGYTF
NA	NA	TRBV25-1	TRBJ1-4	TGTGCCAGCGAGGGACGGAGTAATGAAAAACTGTTTTTT	CASEGRSNEKLFF
NA	NA	TRBV27	TRBJ2-7	TGTGCCAGCAGTTTTCAAAGGTCCTACGAGCAGTACTTC	CASSFQRSYEQYF
NA	NA	TRBV7-6	TRBJ2-7	TGTGCCAGCAGCCCCGGACACCCGGTAGGCGAGCAGTACTTC	CASSPGHPVGEQYF
TRBD2	NA	TRBV19	TRBJ2-3	TGTGCCAGTAGTAGAACCGGGACTAGCTTCACAGATACGCAGTATTTT	CASSRTGTSFTDTQYF
NA	NA	TRBV5-4	TRBJ1-1	TGTGCCAGCAGCTTGGACAGGAATGAAGCTTTCTTT	CASSLDRNEAFF
NA	NA	TRBV6-1	TRBJ2-1	TGTGCCAGCAGTGAACAGGGACTGGCTAGGGTTCAGCAGTTCTTC	CASSEQGLARVQQFF
TRBD1	NA	TRBV4-1	TRBJ2-7	TGCGCCAGCAGCCATGGAGTCCGGGACAGAGCCTACGAGCAGTACTTC	CASSHGVRDRAYEQYF
NA	NA	TRBV5-6	TRBJ1-2	TGTGCCAGCAGCTTCCTCCGGACAGTGGGCGGCTACACCTTC	CASSFLRTVGGYTF
TRBD1	NA	TRBV19	TRBJ1-5	TGTGCCAGTAGGGCTCCCGGACAGGAAGTTCATCAGCCCCAGCATTTT	CASRAPGQEVHQPQHF
NA	NA	TRBV19	TRBJ1-1	TGTGCCAGTAGTACGAGTTCGGTCACTGAAGCTTTCTTT	CASSTSSVTEAFF
NA	NA	TRBV30	TRBJ1-5	TGTGCCTGGAGTGTGGAGGACAGTAGCAATCAGCCCCAGCATTTT	CAWSVEDSSNQPQHF